This T cell receptor (beta chain) stems from a study of molecular identifiers for immune sequencing clone quantification. From the PCR reads, TCRdb called clonotypes with MiXCR, one entry per CDR3 protein. The table lists approximately 590,000 distinct CDR3 sequences, over 25% of them singletons. The CDR3 sequence is 15 residues long. Germline CDR1 reads MNHEY; CDR2 reads SVGAGI. Trimming at V came to 6 bases and at J to 6 bases, leaving 9 bases not matched to a gene. Sequenced: naive CD8+ T cells from blood, with Jurkat cell RNA spiked in. Specified subset: FACS-sorted CD8+CD4-CCR7+CD45RA+ naive T cells. The TCR was taken from a human donor in good health. Some libraries in this study had Jurkat cell RNA spiked in. This chain connects TRBV6-5 to TRBJ2-7; 12 bases align to TRBD2. The CDR3 loop reads CASRELAGGRVEQYF. The CDR3 nucleotides read TGTGCCAGCAGGGAACTAGCGGGAGGTAGGGTCGAGCAGTACTTC.